Shown below are 25 T cell receptor delta chains from a single sample sequenced in a study of Vδ1+ human thymocytes. These TCRs are of unknown antigen specificity. Extracted RNA was reverse transcribed into cDNA. The CDR3 regions were amplified by multiplex PCR from V-gene primers to a constant-region primer. TCRdb re-processed the multiplex PCR reads using CATT. Of more than 25,000 delta-chain clones listed, approximately 7% were seen once; the top ten hold 0.85% to 1%. Findings of the study overall: Thymic TRG and TRD repertoires appeared highly polyclonal, with Gaussian CDR3 length distributions.

Sequencing was performed on Vdelta1+ gamma-delta thymocytes from the thymus. Subset meaning: FACS-sorted CD3+ TCRalphabeta- TCRVdelta1+ TCRVdelta2- thymocytes. These receptor sequences come from a girl under three years old who had congenital heart surgery.

The table lists this clone with a few counts. This chain joins TRDV1 and TRDJ1; no firm D call. The germline V gene has CDR1 TSWWSYY and CDR2 QGS. Trimming pared 4 bases from V and 0 bases from J, leaving 6 bases between. This CDR3 region has 13 residues. The CDR3 protein is CALGGWYTDKLIF. DNA for the CDR3: TGTGCTCTTGGGGGATGGTACACCGATAAACTCATCTTT.

This clone was counted between two and nine times. This rearrangement joins TRDV1 to TRDJ1; the match to TRDD3 covers 10 bases. There are 25 residues in the CDR3. The V and J ends lost 0 bases and 0 bases, in that order; junction bases with no gene match: 28. The germline V gene encodes CDR1 TSWWSYY and CDR2 QGS. In nucleotides, the CDR3 is TGTGCTCTTGGGGAACTTCCTACGGAGGTCATTTTATACTGGGGGATTCCTCCGTACACCGATAAACTCATCTTT. This encodes CALGELPTEVILYWGIPPYTDKLIF.

V gene TRDV1 combines with J gene TRDJ1; D not certain. This CDR3 region has 15 residues. Germline V gene data show CDR1 as TSWWSYY and CDR2 as QGS. Trimming removed 1 base from V and 7 bases from J, with 16 bases in between. The CDR3 nucleotides are TGTGCTCTTGGGGAACATAGCTCACCCCTCACTAAACTCATCTTT. Translation gives CALGEHSSPLTKLIF.

This clone was detected a few times. This chain links TRDV1 with TRDJ1; 8 bases match TRDD3. CDR1 and CDR2 (germline): TSWWSYY, QGS. CDR3 length: 20 amino acids. Trimming cost V 4 bases and J 2 bases; bases outside gene matches: 21. This CDR3 is CALGVSLRSGGPFLTDKLIF. The CDR3 region has the DNA TGTGCTCTTGGGGTGAGCCTACGTTCTGGGGGACCTTTCCTAACCGATAAACTCATCTTT.

The V and J genes are TRDV1 and TRDJ1, with TRDD3 matching over 9 bases. CDR1 is TSWWSYY, CDR2 QGS, per germline. CDR3 length: 22 residues. With V trimmed by 1 base and J by 0 bases, 21 bases remained unmatched. The CDR3, as DNA: TGTGCTCTTGGGGAACACCCCCCCCCGATGGTACTGGGGGACGCTTACACCGATAAACTCATCTTT. As protein: CALGEHPPPMVLGDAYTDKLIF.

A few counts support this clone. The chain recombines TRDV1 with TRDJ1; D perhaps matches TRDD2 (8 bases). V lost 1 base to trimming and J lost 0 bases, with 24 bases between them. There are 20 residues in the CDR3. Germline CDR1 and CDR2: TSWWSYY and QGS. Here the CDR3 DNA reads TGTGCTCTTGGGGAACCAGCCTTCCTAAAGCTGGGGGGTGACACCGATAAACTCATCTTT. This gives the protein CALGEPAFLKLGGDTDKLIF.

A note on this clone: A read error may account for a junction end that differs from germline. This sample includes further DNA sequences coding for the same CDR3. This chain joins TRDV2 and TRDJ1; 7 positions agree with TRDD3. Germline values: CDR1 GEAIGNYY, CDR2 EKD. This CDR3 spans 18 amino acids. CDR3 sequence: CACDTEFIWGSDTDKLIF. DNA for the CDR3: TGTGCCTGCGACACCGAATTTATCTGGGGGTCAGACACCGATAAACTCATCTTT.

The chain combines TRDV1 with TRDJ1; TRDD3 matches 10 bases. The V gene's germline CDR1 is TSWWSYY and CDR2 QGS. The CDR3 consists of 22 residues. V lost 2 bases, J lost 0 bases, and 21 bases stayed unmatched. CDR3 nucleotide sequence: TGTGCTCTTGGGGAAAATCCCAAGTCCCTAACTGGGGGATCAAGGTACACCGATAAACTCATCTTT. It translates to CALGENPKSLTGGSRYTDKLIF.

V and J are TRDV2 and TRDJ1; tentatively, D is TRDD3 (5 bases). V was pared by 5 bases and J by 4 bases, with 34 bases between. This CDR3 spans 20 amino acids. Germline V CDR1 and CDR2: GEAIGNYY, EKD. CDR3 protein: CACVPLGCPSPNRNNDKLIF. In nucleotides, the CDR3 is TGTGCCTGTGTACCCCTGGGTTGCCCCTCACCCAACCGCAATAACGATAAACTCATCTTT.

This clone was counted between two and nine times. The chain couples TRDV1 to TRDJ1; no reliable D call. The CDR3 length is 16 residues. CDR1 TSWWSYY and CDR2 QGS come from the germline V gene. V was shortened by 4 bases and J by 2 bases, with 17 bases between the two germline ends. The DNA for the CDR3 is TGTGCTCTTGGGGGACGCCAAGACCGAGAAACCGATAAACTCATCTTT. Its translation is CALGGRQDRETDKLIF.

This chain links TRDV1 with TRDJ1; the D gene is possibly TRDD3 (6 bases). Germline V CDR1 and CDR2: TSWWSYY, QGS. The length of the CDR3 is 18 residues. V lost 7 bases, J lost 0 bases, and 24 bases lay in between. CDR3 in amino acids: CALVARFPCGDYTDKLIF. DNA for the CDR3: TGTGCTCTTGTAGCCCGCTTTCCTTGCGGGGATTACACCGATAAACTCATCTTT.

No V segment was called; the J segment is TRDJ1; the table's D call, TRDD3, has no DNA check behind it. CDR3 length: 20 amino acids. The chain's CDR3 is CALGELADSFWKDKLDKLIF. DNA of the CDR3: TGTGCTCTTGGGGAACTAGCCGATTCCTTCTGGAAGGACAAGCTCGATAAACTCATCTTT.

This clone was seen more than once but under ten times. This chain links TRDV1 with TRDJ1; 10 nucleotides agree with TRDD3. The CDR3 extends over 22 amino acids. V was clipped by 2 bases and J by 2 bases; unmatched bases: 23. Germline loops: CDR1 TSWWSYY, CDR2 QGS. The CDR3 region has the DNA TGTGCTCTTGGGGAATCGGCCCCTCCTCCTCGTACTGGGGGATTTGGTACCGATAAACTCATCTTT. Its protein product is CALGESAPPPRTGGFGTDKLIF.

This clone was seen only a few times. The rearrangement joins TRDV1 to TRDJ1; D is unresolved. V lost 6 bases, J lost 10 bases, and 15 bases lay in between. The length of the CDR3 is 12 residues. Germline CDR1 reads TSWWSYY; CDR2 reads QGS. CDR3 sequence reads: CALGRPPSGLIF. DNA for the CDR3: TGTGCTCTTGGACGTCCGCCAAGTGGACTCATCTTT.

There are a few counts of this clone. The rearrangement joins TRDV1 to TRDJ1; no definite D call. V lost 6 bases and J 7 bases, leaving 9 bases between the germline ends. CDR1 and CDR2 from the germline V gene are TSWWSYY and QGS. This CDR3 is built from 11 residues. This CDR3 is CALGCNGKLIF. The CDR3, as DNA: TGTGCTCTTGGATGTAACGGTAAACTCATCTTT.

The chain uses TRDV1 and TRDJ1, with 13 bases aligning to TRDD3. J was trimmed by 0 bases and V by 1 base; bases with no gene match: 17. CDR3 size: 22 residues. Germline loops: CDR1 TSWWSYY, CDR2 QGS. This CDR3 is CALGEHVSEAYWGIRNTDKLIF. In DNA form, the CDR3 reads TGTGCTCTTGGGGAACACGTTAGCGAAGCTTACTGGGGGATACGGAACACCGATAAACTCATCTTT.

This clone was counted once. No V gene was called, though TRDJ1 was called as the J gene; TRDD3 reflects the table's D call only, with no check against the DNA. The CDR3 is made up of 20 amino acids. CDR3 nucleotides: TGTGCTCTTGGGGGACCATTGGGGGATGGAGGACTCGCCGGGCCCGATAAACTCATCTTT. Residues: CALGGPLGDGGLAGPDKLIF.

This clone was recorded only once. The chain carries TRDV1 and TRDJ1; TRDD3 matches 8 bases. As TCRdb names no J gene, one was assigned here on the basis of a DNA match to germline. CDR1 is TSWWSYY, CDR2 QGS, per germline. The CDR3 covers 19 residues. Trimming removed 1 base from V and 1 base from J; junction bases left unmatched: 14. CDR3 amino acids: CALGEPGGKLGDPTDKLIF. The CDR3 DNA follows: TGTGCTCTTGGGGAACCGGGGGGAAAATTGGGGGATCCCACCGATAAACTCATCTTT.

This chain links TRDV1 with TRDJ1, with TRDD2 matching over 9 bases. The V and J ends lost 1 base and 0 bases, in that order; junction bases with no gene match: 21. The CDR3 contains 22 residues. Germline CDR1 and CDR2: TSWWSYY and QGS. CDR3 residues: CALGEPRPLPTILAKYTDKLIF. Written as DNA, the CDR3 is TGTGCTCTTGGGGAACCCCGACCCCTTCCTACAATACTGGCGAAGTACACCGATAAACTCATCTTT.

The gene calls are TRDV1 and TRDJ1, with 7 bases lining up with TRDD3. The CDR3 runs to 19 residues. Per germline, CDR1 TSWWSYY and CDR2 QGS. The junction had 20 bases not matched to a gene; V was cut back by 3 bases and J by 4 bases. In DNA, the CDR3 is TGTGCTCTTGGGGATCGACGACTGTTTACGGGGGATTTGTTCGATAAACTCATCTTT. It codes for CALGDRRLFTGDLFDKLIF.

This clone occurred a few times. This chain joins TRDV1 and TRDJ1, with TRDD3 identical over 10 bases. The J segment lost 5 bases and the V segment lost 3 bases, leaving 3 bases of the junction unmatched. The length of the CDR3 is 14 residues. The germline CDR1 and CDR2 sequences are TSWWSYY and QGS. In nucleotides, the CDR3 is TGTGCTCTTGGGGACCTGGGGGATAAGGATAAACTCATCTTT. Amino acid sequence: CALGDLGDKDKLIF.

This clone was seen more than once but under ten times. The chain carries TRDV1 and TRDJ1; 11 nucleotides line up with TRDD3. The CDR3 loop spans 19 amino acids. V lost 2 bases, J lost 0 bases, and 11 bases stayed unmatched. The germline gives CDR1 TSWWSYY, CDR2 QGS. CDR3 bases: TGTGCTCTTGGGGAAGACCGCCTTGGGGGATACGGGTACACCGATAAACTCATCTTT. Translating it yields CALGEDRLGGYGYTDKLIF.

This clone occurred a few times. The chain employs TRDV1 and TRDJ1, with 13 bases that match TRDD3. After removal of 0 bases from V and 1 base from J, the junction contained 14 bases not matched to a gene. CDR3 length: 21 residues. Germline assignment: CDR1 TSWWSYY and CDR2 QGS. For the CDR3, the DNA is TGTGCTCTTGGGGAACTTAGTCACTACTGGGGGATACGATATTGCACCGATAAACTCATCTTT. Translating gives CALGELSHYWGIRYCTDKLIF.

The V call is TRDV1, the J call TRDJ1; 7 positions agree with TRDD2. The trim removed 2 bases at V and 0 bases at J, leaving 21 bases unmatched. The germline V gene has CDR1 TSWWSYY and CDR2 QGS. The CDR3 contains 21 residues. CDR3 bases: TGTGCTCTTGGGGAATATATTGCCCGTTCCTACGGGCTCCTGTACACCGATAAACTCATCTTT. It specifies CALGEYIARSYGLLYTDKLIF.

This clone was seen a handful of times. The J gene is TRDJ1, the V gene TRDV1; 9 positions match TRDD2. V was clipped by 4 bases and J by 0 bases; unmatched bases: 12. Germline V CDR1 and CDR2: TSWWSYY, QGS. The CDR3 loop spans 18 amino acids. CDR3 amino acids: CALGGPSYRGKYTDKLIF. Here the CDR3 DNA reads TGTGCTCTTGGGGGGCCTTCCTACAGGGGGAAATACACCGATAAACTCATCTTT.